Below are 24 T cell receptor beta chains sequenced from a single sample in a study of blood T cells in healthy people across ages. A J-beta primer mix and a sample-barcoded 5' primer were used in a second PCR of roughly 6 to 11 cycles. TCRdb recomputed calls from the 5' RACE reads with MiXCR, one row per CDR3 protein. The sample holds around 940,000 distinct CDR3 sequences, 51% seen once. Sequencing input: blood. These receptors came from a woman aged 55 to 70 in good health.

Written as DNA, the CDR3 is TGTGCCAGCAGCTTAGAAGGTCTTGAGCAGTACTTC. Translation gives CASSLEGLEQYF. The V gene is TRBV7-9, the J gene TRBJ2-7; D unclear. CDR1 and CDR2 from the germline V gene are SEHNR and FQNEAQ (reference sequence). The CDR3 spans 12 residues. With 1 base removed from V and 7 bases from J, the gap between germline ends came to 8 bases.

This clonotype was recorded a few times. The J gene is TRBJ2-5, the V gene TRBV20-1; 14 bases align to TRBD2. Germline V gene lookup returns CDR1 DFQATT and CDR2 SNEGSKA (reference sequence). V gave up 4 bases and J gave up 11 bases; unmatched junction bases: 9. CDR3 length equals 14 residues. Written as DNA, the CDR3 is TGCAGTGCTATCTTAGGGACTAGCGGGAGTATTCAGTACTTC. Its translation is CSAILGTSGSIQYF.

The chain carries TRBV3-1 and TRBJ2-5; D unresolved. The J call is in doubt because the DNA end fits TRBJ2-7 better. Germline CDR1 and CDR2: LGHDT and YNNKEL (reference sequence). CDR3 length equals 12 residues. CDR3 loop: CASSLLVGEQYF. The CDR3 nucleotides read TGTGCCAGCAGCCTCCTAGTCGGCGAGCAGTACTTC.

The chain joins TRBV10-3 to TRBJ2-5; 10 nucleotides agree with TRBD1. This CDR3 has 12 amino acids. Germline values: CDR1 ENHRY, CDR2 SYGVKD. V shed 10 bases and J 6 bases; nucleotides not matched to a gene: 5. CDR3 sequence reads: CATRQGAKTQYF. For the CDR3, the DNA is TGTGCCACGCGACAGGGGGCGAAGACCCAGTACTTC.

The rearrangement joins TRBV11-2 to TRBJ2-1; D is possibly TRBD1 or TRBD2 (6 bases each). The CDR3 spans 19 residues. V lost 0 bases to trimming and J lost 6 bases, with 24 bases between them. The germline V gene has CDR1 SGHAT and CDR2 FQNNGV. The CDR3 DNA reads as TGTGCCAGCAGCTTAGATGCCCGATTGGGCAGGGGAGCGGGCAATGAGCAGTTCTTC. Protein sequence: CASSLDARLGRGAGNEQFF.

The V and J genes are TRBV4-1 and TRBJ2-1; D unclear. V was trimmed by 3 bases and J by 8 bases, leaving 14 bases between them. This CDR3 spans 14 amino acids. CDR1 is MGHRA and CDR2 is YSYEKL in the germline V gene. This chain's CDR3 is CASSHEGLFDEQFF. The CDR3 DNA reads TGCGCCAGCAGCCATGAAGGGCTGTTCGATGAGCAGTTCTTC.

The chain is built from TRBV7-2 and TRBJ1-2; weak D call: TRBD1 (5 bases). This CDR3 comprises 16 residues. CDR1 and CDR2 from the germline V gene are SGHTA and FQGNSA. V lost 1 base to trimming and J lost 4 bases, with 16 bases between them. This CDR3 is CASSLGAAWQGYGYTF. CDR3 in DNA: TGTGCCAGCAGCTTAGGGGCCGCGTGGCAGGGCTATGGCTACACCTTC.

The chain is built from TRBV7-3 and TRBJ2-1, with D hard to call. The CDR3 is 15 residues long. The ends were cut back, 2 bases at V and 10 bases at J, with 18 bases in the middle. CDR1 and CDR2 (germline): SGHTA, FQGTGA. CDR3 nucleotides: TGTGCCAGCAGCTTATCCCCGGGCCCCCGATGGGAGCAGTTCTTC. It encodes CASSLSPGPRWEQFF.

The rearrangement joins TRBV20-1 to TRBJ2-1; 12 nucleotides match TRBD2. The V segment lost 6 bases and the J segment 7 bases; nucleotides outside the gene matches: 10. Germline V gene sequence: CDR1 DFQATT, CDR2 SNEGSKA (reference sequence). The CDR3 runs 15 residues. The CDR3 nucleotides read TGCAGTGCCCCTGGACTAGCGGGACTAATGAATGAGCAGTTCTTC. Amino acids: CSAPGLAGLMNEQFF.

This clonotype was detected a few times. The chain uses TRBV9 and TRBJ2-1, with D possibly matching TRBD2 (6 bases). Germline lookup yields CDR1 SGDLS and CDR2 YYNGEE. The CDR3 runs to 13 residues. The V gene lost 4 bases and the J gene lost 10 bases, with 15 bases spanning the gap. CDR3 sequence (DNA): TGTGCCAGCAGCTTGGGCGGGGACGACGAGCAGTTCTTC. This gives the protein CASSLGGDDEQFF.

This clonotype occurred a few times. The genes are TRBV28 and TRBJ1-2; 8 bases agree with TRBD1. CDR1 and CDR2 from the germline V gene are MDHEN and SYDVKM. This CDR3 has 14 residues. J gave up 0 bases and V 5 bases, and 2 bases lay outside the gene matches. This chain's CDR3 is CASSETGANYGYTF. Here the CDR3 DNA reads TGTGCCAGCAGTGAGACAGGGGCTAACTATGGCTACACCTTC.

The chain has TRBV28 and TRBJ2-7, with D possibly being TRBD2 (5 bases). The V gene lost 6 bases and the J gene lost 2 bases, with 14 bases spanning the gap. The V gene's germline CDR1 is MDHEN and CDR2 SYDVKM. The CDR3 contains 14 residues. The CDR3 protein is CASSQSGDTYEQYF. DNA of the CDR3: TGTGCCAGCAGCCAAAGCGGAGACACCTACGAGCAGTACTTC. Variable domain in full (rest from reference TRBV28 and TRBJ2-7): DVKVTQSSRYLVKRTGEKVFLECVQDMDHENMFWYRQDPGLGLRLIYFSYDVKMKEKGDIPEGYSVSREKKERFSLILESASTNQTSMYLCASSQSGDTYEQYFGPGTRLTVT.

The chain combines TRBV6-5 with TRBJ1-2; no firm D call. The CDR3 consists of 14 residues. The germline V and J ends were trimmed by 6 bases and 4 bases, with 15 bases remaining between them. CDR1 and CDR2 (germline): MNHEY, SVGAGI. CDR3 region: CASSPGQARYGYTF. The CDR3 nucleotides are TGTGCCAGCAGCCCCGGCCAGGCCCGCTATGGCTACACCTTC.

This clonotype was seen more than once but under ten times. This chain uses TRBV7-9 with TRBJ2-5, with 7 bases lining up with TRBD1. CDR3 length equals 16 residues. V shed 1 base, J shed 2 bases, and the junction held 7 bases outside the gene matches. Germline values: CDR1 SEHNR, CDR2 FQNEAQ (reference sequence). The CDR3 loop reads CASSLEMTGTQETQYF. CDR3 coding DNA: TGTGCCAGCAGCTTAGAAATGACAGGGACGCAAGAGACCCAGTACTTC.

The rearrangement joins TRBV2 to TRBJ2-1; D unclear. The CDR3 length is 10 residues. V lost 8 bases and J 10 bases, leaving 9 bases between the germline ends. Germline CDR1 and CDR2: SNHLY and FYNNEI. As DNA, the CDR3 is TGTGCCAGCGGGTTTAGGGAGCAGTTCTTC. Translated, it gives CASGFREQFF.

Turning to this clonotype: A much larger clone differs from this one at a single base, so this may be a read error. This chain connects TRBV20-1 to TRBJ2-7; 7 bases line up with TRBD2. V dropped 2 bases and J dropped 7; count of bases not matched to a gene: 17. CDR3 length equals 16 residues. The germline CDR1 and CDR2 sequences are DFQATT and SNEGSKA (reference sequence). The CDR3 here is CSARQLRASGSEEQYF. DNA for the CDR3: TGCAGTGCTAGACAACTTCGAGCTAGCGGTTCCGAAGAGCAGTACTTC.

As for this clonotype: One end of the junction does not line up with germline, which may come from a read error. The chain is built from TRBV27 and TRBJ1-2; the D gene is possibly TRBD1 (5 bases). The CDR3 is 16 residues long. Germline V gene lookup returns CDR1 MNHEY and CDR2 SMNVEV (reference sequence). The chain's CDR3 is CASSLQLGDSTYGCTF. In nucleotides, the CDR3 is TGTGCCAGCAGCCTCCAATTGGGGGATTCTACCTATGGCTGCACCTTC.

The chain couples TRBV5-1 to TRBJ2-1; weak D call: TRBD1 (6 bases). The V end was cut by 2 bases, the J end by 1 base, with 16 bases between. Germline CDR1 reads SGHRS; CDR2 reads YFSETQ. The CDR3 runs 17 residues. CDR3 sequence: CASSLGTGLGSYNEQFF. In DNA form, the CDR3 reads TGCGCCAGCAGCTTAGGAACAGGGCTGGGTTCCTACAATGAGCAGTTCTTC.

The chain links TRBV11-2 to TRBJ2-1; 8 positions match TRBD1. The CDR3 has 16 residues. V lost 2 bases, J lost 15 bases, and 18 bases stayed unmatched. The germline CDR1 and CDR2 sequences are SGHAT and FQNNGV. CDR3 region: CASSLSTSRRDRSSFF. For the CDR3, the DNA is TGTGCCAGCAGCTTATCCACATCCCGGAGGGACAGGTCGTCGTTCTTC.

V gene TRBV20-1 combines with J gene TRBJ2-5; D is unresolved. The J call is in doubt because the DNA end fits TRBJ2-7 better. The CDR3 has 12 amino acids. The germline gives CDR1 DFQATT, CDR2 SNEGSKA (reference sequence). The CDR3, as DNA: TGCAGTGCTGACGGGCGGTCCTACGAGCAGTACTTC. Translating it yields CSADGRSYEQYF.

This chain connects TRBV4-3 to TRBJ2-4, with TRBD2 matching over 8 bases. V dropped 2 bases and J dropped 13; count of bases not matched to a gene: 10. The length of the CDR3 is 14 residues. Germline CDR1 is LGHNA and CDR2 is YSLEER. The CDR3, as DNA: TGCGCCAGCAGCCAACCGGGACTAGAATGCATGCAGTACTTC. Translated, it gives CASSQPGLECMQYF.

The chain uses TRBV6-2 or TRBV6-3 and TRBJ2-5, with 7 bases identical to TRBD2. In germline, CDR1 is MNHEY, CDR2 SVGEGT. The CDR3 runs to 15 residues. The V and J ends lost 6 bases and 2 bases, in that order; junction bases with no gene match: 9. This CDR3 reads CASRAAGGNQETQYF. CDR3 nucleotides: TGTGCCAGCAGAGCAGCCGGGGGGAATCAAGAGACCCAGTACTTC.

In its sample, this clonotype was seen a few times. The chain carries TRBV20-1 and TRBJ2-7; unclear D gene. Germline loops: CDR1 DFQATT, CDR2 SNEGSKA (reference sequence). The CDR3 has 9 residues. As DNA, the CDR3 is TGCAGCGGGTTTATCAAGCAGTACTTC. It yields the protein CSGFIKQYF.

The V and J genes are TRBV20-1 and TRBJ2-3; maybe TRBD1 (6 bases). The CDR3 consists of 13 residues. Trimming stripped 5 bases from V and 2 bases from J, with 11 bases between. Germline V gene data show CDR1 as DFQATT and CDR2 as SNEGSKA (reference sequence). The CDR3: CSAEDSLTDTQYF. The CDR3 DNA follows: TGCAGTGCTGAGGACAGCCTCACAGATACGCAGTATTTT.